This T cell receptor (beta chain) was retrieved from a study of blood T cell repertoires in COVID-19. The overall study: The United States, Italy and Spain supplied acute and convalescent COVID-19 samples. Sample material is recorded as cDNA or gDNA derived from T cells, B-cell-depleted T cells, or PBMCs.

V lost 2 bases, J lost 1 base, and 2 bases stayed unmatched. CDR1 is MDHEN, CDR2 SYDVKM, per germline. The CDR3 has 15 residues. In the original processing: Using reference gene primer amplification, nucleated cell counts were estimated. Sequencing was performed with immunoSEQ multiplex PCR; in TCRdb, only in-frame clones are kept and a portion is missing. V and J calls plus clone size are reproduced from that table; the DNA served to infer D and trimming. The data show about 58,000 clones, around 90% seen once. Material: peripheral blood. The chain is built from TRBV28 and TRBJ2-5, with TRBD2 matching 9 bases. The sequence came from a man in his 60s with active COVID-19. This chain's CDR3 is CASSLAGGPQETQYF. The CDR3 DNA follows: TGTGCCAGCAGTTTAGCGGGGGGGCCCCAAGAGACCCAGTACTTC.